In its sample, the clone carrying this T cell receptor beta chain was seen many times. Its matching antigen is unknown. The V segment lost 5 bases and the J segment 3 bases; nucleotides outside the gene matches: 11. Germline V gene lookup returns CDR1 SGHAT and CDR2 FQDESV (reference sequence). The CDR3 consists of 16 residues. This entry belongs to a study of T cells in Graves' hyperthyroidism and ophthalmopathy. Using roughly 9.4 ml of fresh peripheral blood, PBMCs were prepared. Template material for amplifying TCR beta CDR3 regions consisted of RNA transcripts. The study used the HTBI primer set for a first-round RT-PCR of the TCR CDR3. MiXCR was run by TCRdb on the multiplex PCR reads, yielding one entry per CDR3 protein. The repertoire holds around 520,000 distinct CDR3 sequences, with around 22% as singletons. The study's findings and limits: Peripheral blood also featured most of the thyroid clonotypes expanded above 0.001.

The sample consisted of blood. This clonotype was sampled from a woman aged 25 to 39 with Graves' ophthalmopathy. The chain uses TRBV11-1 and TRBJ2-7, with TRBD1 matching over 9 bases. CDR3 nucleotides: TGTGCCAGCAGCAAGTCCGGGACAGGGAGCGGCTACGAGCAGTACTTC. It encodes CASSKSGTGSGYEQYF. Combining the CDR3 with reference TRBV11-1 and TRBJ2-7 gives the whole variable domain EAEVAQSPRYKITEKSQAVAFWCDPISGHATLYWYRQILGQGPELLVQFQDESVVDDSQLPKDRFSAERLKGVDSTLKIQPAELGDSAMYLCASSKSGTGSGYEQYFGPGTRLTVT.